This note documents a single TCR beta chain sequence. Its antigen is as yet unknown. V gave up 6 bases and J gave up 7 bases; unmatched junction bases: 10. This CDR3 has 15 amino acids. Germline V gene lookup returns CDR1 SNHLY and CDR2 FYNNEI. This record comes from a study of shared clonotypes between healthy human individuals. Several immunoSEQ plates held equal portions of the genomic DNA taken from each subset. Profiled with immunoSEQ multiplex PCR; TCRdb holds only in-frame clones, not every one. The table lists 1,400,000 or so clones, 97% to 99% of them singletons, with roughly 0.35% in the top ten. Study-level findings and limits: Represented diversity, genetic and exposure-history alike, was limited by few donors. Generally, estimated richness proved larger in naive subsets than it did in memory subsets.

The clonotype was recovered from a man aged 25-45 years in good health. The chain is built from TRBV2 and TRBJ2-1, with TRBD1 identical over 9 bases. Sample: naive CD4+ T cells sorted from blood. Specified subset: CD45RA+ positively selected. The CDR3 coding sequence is TGTGCCAGCAGGAGGGACAGGGAGGTGTGGAATGAGCAGTTCTTC. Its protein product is CASRRDREVWNEQFF.